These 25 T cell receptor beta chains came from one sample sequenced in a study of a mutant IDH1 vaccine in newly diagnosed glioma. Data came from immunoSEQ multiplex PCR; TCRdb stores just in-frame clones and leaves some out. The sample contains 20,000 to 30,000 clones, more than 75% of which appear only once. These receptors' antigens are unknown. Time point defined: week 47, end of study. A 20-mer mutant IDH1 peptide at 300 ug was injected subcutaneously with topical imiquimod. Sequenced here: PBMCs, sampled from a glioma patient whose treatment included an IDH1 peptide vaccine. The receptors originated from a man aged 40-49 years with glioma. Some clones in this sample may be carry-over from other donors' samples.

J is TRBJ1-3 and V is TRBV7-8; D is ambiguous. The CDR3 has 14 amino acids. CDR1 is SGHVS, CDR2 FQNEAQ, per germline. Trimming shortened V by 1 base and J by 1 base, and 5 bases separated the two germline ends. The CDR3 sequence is CASSLGLSGNTIYF. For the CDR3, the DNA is TGTGCCAGCAGCTTAGGCTTATCTGGAAACACCATATATTTT.

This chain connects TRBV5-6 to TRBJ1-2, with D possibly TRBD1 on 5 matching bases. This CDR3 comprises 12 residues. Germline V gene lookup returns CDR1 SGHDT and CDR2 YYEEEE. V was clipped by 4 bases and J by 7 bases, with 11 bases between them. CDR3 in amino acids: CASSPGDAGYTF. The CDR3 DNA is TGTGCCAGCAGCCCTGGGGACGCTGGCTACACCTTC.

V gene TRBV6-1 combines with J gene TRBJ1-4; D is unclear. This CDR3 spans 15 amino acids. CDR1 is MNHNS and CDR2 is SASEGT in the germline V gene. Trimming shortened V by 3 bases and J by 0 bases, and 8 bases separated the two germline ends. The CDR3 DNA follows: TGTGCCAGCAGTGACGCGGCAGCAACTAATGAAAAACTGTTTTTT. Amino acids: CASSDAAATNEKLFF.

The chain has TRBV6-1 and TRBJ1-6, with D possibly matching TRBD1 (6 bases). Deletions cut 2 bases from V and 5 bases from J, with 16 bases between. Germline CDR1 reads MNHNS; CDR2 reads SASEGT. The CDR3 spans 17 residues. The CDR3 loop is CASSEPPWTVHNSPLHF. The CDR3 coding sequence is TGTGCCAGCAGTGAACCCCCCTGGACAGTGCATAATTCACCCCTCCACTTT.

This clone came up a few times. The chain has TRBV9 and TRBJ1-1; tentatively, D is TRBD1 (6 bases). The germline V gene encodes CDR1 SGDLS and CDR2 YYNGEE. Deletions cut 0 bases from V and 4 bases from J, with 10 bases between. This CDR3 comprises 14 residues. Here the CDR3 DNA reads TGTGCCAGCAGCGTAGCTTGGGGGCTCACTGAAGCTTTCTTT. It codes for CASSVAWGLTEAFF.

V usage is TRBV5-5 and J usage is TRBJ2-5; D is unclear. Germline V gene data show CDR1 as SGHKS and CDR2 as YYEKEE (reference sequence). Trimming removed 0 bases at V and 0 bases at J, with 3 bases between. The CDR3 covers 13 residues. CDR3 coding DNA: TGTGCCAGCAGCTTGGGCGACCAAGAGACCCAGTACTTC. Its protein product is CASSLGDQETQYF.

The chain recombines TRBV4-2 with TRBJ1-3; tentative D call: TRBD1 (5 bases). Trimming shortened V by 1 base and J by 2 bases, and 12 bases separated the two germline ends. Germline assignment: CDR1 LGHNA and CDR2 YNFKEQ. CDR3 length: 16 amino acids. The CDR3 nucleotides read TGTGCCAGCAGCCAAGTCCCCAGGGAGGCTGGAAACACCATATATTTT. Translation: CASSQVPREAGNTIYF.

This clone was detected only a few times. The CDR3 region has the DNA TGTGCCAGCGGGCTGACAGGTTACGAGCAGTACTTC. This translates into CASGLTGYEQYF. The chain joins TRBV28 to TRBJ2-7; tentatively, D is TRBD1 (6 bases). Germline loops: CDR1 MDHEN, CDR2 SYDVKM. The CDR3 runs 12 residues. Trimming removed 8 bases at V and 4 bases at J, with 12 bases between.

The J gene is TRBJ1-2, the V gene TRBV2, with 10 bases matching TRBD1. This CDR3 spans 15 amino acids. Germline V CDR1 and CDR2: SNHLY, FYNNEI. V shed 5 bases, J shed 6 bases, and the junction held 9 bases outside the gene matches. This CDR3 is CASSTLGQGGDGYTF. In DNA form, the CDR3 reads TGTGCCAGCAGTACCTTAGGACAGGGGGGGGATGGCTACACCTTC.

Written as DNA, the CDR3 is TGCGCCAGCAGCCCACACAGGGGACCCGGGGCCAACGTCCTGACTTTC. It translates to CASSPHRGPGANVLTF. V and J are TRBV5-1 and TRBJ2-6, with 7 bases lining up with TRBD1. The CDR3 has 16 residues. Germline assignment: CDR1 SGHRS and CDR2 YFSETQ. V shed 4 bases, J shed 4 bases, and the junction held 8 bases outside the gene matches.

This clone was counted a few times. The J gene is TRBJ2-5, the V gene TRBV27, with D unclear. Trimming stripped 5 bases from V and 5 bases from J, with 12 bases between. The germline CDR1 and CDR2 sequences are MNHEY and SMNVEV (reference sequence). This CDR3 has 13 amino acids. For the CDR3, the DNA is TGTGCCAGCAGTCCGGGCCGCGCCGAGACCCAGTACTTC. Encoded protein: CASSPGRAETQYF.

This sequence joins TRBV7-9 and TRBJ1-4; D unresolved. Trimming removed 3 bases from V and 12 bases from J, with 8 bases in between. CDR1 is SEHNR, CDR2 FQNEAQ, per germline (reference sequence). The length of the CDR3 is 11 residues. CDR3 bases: TGTGCCAGCAGCTTCGACGCGGAACTGTTTTTT. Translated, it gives CASSFDAELFF.

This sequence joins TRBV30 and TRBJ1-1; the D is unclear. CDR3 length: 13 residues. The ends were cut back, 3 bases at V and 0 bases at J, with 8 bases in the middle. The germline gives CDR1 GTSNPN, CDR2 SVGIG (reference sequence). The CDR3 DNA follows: TGTGCCTGGAGCCGTACAGTGAACACTGAAGCTTTCTTT. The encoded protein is CAWSRTVNTEAFF. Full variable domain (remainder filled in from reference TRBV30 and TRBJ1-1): SQTIHQWPATLVQPVGSPLSLECTVEGTSNPNLYWYRQAAGRGLQLLFYSVGIGQISSEVPQNLSASRPQDRQFILSSKKLLLSDSGFYLCAWSRTVNTEAFFGQGTRLTVV.

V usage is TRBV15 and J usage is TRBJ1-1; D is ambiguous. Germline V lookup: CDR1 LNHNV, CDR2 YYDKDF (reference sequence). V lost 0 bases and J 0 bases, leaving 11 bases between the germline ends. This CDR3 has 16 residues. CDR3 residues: CATSRDSATLNTEAFF. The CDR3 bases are TGTGCCACCAGCAGAGACAGTGCTACGCTGAACACTGAAGCTTTCTTT.

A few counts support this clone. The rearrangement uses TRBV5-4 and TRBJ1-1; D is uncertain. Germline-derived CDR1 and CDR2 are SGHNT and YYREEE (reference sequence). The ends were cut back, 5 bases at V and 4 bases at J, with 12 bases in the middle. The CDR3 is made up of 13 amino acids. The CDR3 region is CASRDRLSTEAFF. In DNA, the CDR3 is TGTGCCAGCAGGGACCGACTGAGCACTGAAGCTTTCTTT. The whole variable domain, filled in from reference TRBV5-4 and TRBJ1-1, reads ETGVTQSPTHLIKTRGQQVTLRCSSQSGHNTVSWYQQALGQGPQFIFQYYREEENGRGNFPPRFSGLQFPNYSSELNVNALELDDSALYLCASRDRLSTEAFFGQGTRLTVV.

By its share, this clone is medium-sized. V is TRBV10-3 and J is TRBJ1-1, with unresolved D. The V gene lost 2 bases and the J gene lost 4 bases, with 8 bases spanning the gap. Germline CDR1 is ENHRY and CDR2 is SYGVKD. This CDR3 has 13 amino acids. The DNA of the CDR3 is TGTGCCATCAGTGAGAGGGCCACCACTGAAGCTTTCTTT. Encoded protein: CAISERATTEAFF.

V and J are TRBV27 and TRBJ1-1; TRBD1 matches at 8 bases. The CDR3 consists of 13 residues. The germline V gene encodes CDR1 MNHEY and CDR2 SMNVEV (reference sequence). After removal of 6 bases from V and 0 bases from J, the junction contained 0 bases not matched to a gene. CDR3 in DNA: TGTGCCAGCAGGGACAGGGTGAACACTGAAGCTTTCTTT. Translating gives CASRDRVNTEAFF.

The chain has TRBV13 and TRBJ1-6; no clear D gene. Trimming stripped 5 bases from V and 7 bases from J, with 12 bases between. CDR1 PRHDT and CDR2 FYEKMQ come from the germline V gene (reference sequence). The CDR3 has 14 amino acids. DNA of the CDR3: TGTGCCAGCAGCCCCTCTTGGCGGAATTCACCCCTCCACTTT. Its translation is CASSPSWRNSPLHF.

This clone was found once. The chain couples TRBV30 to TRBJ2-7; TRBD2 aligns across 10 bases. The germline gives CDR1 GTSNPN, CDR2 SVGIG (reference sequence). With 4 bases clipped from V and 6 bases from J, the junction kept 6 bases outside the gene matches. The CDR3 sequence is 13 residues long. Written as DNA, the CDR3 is TGTGCCTGGAAGAGCGGGGGGGCCGGCGAGCAGTACTTC. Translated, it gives CAWKSGGAGEQYF.

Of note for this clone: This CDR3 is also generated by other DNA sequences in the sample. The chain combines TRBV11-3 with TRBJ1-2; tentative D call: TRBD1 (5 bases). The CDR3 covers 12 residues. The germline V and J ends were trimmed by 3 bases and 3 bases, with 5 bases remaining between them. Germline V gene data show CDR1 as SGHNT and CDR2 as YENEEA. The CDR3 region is CASSLGDYGYTF. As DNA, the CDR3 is TGTGCCAGCAGCTTGGGGGACTATGGCTACACCTTC.

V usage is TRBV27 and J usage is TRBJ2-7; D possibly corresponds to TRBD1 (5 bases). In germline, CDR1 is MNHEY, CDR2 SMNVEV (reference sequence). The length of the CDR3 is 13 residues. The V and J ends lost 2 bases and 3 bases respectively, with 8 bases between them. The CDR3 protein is CASSLGAGYEQYF. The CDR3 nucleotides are TGTGCCAGCAGTTTAGGGGCAGGCTACGAGCAGTACTTC.

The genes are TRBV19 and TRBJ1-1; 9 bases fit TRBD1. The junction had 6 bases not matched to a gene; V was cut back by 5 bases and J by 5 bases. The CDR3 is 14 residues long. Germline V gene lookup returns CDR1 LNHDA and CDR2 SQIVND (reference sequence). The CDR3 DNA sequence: TGTGCCAGTAGTCGCACAGGGGGCTTGACTGAAGCTTTCTTT. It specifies CASSRTGGLTEAFF.

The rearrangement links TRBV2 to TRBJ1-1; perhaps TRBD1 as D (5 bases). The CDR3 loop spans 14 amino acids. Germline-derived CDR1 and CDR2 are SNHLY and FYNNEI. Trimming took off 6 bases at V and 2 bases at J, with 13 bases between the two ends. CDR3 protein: CASRVVRGNTEAFF. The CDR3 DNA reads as TGTGCCAGCAGAGTAGTGAGGGGTAACACTGAAGCTTTCTTT.

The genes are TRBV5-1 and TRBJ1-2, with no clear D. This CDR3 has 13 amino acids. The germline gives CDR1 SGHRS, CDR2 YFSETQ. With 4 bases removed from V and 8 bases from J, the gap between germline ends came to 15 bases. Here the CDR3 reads CASSPGIGYGYTF. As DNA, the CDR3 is TGCGCCAGCAGCCCCGGAATAGGGTACGGCTACACCTTC.

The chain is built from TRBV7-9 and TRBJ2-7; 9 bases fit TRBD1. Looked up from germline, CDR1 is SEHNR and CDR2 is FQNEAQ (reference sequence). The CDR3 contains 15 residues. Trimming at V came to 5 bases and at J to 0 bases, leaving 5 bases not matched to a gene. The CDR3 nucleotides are TGTGCCAGCAGCGGCACAGGGGGCACCTCCTACGAGCAGTACTTC. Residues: CASSGTGGTSYEQYF.